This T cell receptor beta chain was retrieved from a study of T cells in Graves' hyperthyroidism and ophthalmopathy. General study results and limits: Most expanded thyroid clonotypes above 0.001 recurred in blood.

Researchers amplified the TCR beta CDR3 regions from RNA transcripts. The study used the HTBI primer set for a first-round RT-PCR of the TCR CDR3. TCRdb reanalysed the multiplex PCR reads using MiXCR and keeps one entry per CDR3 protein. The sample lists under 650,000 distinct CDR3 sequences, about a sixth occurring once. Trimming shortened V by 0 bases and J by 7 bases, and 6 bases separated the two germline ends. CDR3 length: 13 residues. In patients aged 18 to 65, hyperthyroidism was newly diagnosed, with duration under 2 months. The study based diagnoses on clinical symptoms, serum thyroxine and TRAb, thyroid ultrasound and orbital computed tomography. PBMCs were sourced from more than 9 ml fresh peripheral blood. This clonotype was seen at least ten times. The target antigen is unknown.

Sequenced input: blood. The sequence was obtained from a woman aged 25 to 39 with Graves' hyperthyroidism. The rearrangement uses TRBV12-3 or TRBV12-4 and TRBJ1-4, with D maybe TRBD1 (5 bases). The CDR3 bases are TGTGCCAGCAGTTTAGCGCAGGGTGAAAAACTGTTTTTT. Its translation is CASSLAQGEKLFF.